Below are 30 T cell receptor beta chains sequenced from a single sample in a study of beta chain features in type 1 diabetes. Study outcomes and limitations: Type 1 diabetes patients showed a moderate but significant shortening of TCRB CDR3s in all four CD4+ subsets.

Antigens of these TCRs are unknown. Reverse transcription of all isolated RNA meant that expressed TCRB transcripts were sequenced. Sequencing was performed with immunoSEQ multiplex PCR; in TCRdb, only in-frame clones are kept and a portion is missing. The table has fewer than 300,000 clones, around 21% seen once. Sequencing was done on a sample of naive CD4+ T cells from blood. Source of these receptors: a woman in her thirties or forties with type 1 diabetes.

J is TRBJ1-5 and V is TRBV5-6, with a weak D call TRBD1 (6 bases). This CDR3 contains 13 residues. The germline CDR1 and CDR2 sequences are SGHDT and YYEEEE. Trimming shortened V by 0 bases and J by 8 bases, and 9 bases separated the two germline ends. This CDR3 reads CASSLDKGEPQHF. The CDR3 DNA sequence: TGTGCCAGCAGCTTGGACAAGGGGGAGCCCCAGCATTTT. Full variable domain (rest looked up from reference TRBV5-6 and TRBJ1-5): DAGVTQSPTHLIKTRGQQVTLRCSPKSGHDTVSWYQQALGQGPQFIFQYYEEEERQRGNFPDRFSGHQFPNYSSELNVNALLLGDSALYLCASSLDKGEPQHFGDGTRLSIL.

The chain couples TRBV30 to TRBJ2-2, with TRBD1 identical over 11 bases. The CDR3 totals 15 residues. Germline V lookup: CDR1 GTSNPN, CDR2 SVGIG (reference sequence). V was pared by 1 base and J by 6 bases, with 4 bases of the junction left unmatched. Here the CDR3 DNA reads TGTGCCTGGAGTGGGACAGGGGGCGTCGCCGGGGAGCTGTTTTTT. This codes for CAWSGTGGVAGELFF.

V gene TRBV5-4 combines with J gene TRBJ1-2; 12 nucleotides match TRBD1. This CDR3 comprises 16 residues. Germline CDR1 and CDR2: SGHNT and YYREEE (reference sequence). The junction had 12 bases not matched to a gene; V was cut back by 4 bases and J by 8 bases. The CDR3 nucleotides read TGTGCCAGCAGCCCCCCGGGACAGGGGGCTTCGGACGGCTACACCTTC. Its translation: CASSPPGQGASDGYTF. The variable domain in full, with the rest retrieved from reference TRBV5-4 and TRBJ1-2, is ETGVTQSPTHLIKTRGQQVTLRCSSQSGHNTVSWYQQALGQGPQFIFQYYREEENGRGNFPPRFSGLQFPNYSSELNVNALELDDSALYLCASSPPGQGASDGYTFGSGTRLTVV.

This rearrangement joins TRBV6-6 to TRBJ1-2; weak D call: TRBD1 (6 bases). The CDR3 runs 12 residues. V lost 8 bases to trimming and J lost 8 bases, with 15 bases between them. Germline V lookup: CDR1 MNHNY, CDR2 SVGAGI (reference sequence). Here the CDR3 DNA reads TGTGCCAGCGCCGAGGGGGGGTACGGCTACACCTTC. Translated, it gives CASAEGGYGYTF.

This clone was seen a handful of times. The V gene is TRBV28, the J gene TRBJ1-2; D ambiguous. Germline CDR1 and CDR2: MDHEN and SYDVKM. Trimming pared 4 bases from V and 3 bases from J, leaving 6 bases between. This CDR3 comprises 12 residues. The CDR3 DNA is TGTGCCAGCAGTTCCGACTACTATGGCTACACCTTC. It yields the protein CASSSDYYGYTF.

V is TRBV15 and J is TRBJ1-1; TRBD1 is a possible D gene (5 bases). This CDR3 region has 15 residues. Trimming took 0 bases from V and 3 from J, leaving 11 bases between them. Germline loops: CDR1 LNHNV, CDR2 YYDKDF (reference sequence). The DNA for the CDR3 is TGTGCCACCAGCAGAGAGGGGGGTGTGCACACTGAAGCTTTCTTT. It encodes CATSREGGVHTEAFF.

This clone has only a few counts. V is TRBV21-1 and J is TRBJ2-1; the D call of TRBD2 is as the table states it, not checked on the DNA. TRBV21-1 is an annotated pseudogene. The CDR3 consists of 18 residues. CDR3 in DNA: TGTGCCAGCAGCGTAAACCCACTAGTCCCAAGCTCCTACAATGAGCAGTTCTTC. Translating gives CASSVNPLVPSSYNEQFF.

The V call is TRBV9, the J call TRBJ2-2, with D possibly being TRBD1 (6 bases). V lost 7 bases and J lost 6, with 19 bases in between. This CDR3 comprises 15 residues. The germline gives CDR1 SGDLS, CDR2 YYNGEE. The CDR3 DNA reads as TGTGCCAGCGGACCGAACAGGGCCAGCGCCGGGGAGCTGTTTTTT. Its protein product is CASGPNRASAGELFF.

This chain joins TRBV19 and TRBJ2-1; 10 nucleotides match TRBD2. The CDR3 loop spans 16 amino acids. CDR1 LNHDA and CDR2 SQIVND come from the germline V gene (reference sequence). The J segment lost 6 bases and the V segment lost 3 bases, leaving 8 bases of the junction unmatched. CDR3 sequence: CASSIRASGSVNEQFF. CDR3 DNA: TGTGCCAGTAGTATTCGGGCTAGCGGGAGTGTCAATGAGCAGTTCTTC.

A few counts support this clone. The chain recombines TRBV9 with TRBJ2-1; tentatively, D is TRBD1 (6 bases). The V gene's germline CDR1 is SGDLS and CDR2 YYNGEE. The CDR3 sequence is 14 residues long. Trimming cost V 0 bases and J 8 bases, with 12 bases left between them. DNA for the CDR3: TGTGCCAGCAGCGTAGAGACCAGGGGAGATGAGCAGTTCTTC. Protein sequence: CASSVETRGDEQFF.

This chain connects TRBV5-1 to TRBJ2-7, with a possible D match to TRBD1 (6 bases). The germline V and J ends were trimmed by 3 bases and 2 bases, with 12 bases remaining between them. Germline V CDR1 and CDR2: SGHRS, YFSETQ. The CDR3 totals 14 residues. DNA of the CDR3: TGCGCCAGCAGCTCACAGGGTCCCCCCTACGAGCAGTACTTC. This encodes CASSSQGPPYEQYF.

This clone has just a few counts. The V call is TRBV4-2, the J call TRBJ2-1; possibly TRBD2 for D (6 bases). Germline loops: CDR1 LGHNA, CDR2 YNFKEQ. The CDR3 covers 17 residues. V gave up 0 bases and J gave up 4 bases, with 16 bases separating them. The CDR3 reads CASSQDKMGTPYNEQFF. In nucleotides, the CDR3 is TGTGCCAGCAGCCAAGACAAAATGGGGACTCCATACAATGAGCAGTTCTTC.

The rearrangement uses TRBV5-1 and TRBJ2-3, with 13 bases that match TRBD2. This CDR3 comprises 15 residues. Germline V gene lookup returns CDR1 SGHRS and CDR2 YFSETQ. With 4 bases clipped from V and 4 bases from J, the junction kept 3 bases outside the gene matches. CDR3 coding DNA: TGCGCCAGCAGCCGGACTAGCGGGAGCCCAGATACGCAGTATTTT. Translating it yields CASSRTSGSPDTQYF.

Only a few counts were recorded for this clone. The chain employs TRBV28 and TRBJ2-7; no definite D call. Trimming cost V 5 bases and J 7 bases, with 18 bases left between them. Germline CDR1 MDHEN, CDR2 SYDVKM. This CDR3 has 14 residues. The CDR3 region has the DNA TGTGCCAGCAGTCCCCCCGGTATGCGTCGGGAGCAGTACTTC. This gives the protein CASSPPGMRREQYF.

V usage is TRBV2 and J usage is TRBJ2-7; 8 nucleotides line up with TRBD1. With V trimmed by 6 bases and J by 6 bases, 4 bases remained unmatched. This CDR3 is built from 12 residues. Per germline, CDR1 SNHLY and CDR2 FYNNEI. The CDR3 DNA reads TGTGCCAGCAGCGAGACAGGGGTCGAGCAGTACTTC. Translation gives CASSETGVEQYF. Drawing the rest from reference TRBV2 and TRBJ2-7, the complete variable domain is EPEVTQTPSHQVTQMGQEVILRCVPISNHLYFYWYRQILGQKVEFLVSFYNNEISEKSEIFDDQFSVERPDGSNFTLKIRSTKLEDSAMYFCASSETGVEQYFGPGTRLTVT.

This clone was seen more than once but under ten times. The CDR3, as DNA: TGTGCCAGTAGGGGACTAGCTGACGACTCCTACGAGCAGTACTTC. Translated: CASRGLADDSYEQYF. The rearrangement links TRBV19 to TRBJ2-7; TRBD2 aligns across 9 bases. This CDR3 is built from 15 residues. Germline values: CDR1 LNHDA, CDR2 SQIVND (reference sequence). The ends lost 6 bases at V and 0 bases at J; junction bases unmatched: 6.

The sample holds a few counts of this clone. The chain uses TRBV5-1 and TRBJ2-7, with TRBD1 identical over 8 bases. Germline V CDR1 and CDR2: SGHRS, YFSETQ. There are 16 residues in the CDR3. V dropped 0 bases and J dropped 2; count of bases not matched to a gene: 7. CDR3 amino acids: CASSLAPTGVPYEQYF. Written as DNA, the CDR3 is TGCGCCAGCAGCTTGGCCCCGACAGGGGTCCCCTACGAGCAGTACTTC.

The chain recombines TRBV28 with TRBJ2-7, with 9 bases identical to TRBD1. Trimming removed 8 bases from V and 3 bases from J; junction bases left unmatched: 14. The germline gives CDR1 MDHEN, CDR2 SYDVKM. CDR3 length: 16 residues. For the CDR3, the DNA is TGTGCCAGCCTGGGTCTAGGGGACAGGGTTAACTACGAGCAGTACTTC. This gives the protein CASLGLGDRVNYEQYF.

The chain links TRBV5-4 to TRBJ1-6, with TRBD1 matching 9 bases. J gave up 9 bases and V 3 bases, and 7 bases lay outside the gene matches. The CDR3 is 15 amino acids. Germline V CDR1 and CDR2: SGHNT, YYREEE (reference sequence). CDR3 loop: CASSSARDRASPLHF. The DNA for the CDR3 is TGTGCCAGCAGCTCTGCCAGGGACAGGGCTTCACCCCTCCACTTT.

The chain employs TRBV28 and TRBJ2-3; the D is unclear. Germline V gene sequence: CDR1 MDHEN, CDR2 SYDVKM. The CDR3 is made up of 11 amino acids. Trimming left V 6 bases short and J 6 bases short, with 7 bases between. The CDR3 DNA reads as TGTGCCAGCAGGCGAGCTGATACGCAGTATTTT. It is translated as CASRRADTQYF. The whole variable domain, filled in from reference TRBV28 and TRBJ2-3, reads DVKVTQSSRYLVKRTGEKVFLECVQDMDHENMFWYRQDPGLGLRLIYFSYDVKMKEKGDIPEGYSVSREKKERFSLILESASTNQTSMYLCASRRADTQYFGPGTRLTVL.

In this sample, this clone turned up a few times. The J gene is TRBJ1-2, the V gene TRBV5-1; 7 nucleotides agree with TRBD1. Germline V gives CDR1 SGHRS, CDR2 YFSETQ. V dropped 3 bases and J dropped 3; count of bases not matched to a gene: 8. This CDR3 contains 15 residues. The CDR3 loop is CASSSLGQAHYGYTF. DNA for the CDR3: TGCGCCAGCAGCTCACTCGGACAGGCCCACTATGGCTACACCTTC.

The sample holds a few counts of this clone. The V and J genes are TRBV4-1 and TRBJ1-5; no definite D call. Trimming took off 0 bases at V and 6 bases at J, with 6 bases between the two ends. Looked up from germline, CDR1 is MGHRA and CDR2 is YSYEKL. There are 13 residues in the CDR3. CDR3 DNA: TGCGCCAGCAGCCAAGAAAGCGGTCAGCCCCAGCATTTT. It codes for CASSQESGQPQHF.

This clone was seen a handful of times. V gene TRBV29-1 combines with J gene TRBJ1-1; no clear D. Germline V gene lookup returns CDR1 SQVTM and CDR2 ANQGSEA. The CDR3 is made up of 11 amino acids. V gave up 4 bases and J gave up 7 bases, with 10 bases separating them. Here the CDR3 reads CSVGAVFEAFF. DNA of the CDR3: TGCAGCGTTGGGGCCGTATTTGAAGCTTTCTTT.

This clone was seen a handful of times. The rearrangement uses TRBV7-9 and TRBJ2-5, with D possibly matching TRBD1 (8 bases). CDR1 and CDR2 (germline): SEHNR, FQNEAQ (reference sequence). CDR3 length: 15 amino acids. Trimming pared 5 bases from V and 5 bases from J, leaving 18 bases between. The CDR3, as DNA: TGTGCCAGCAGCCCGGCTTACAGGGGGGGCGAGACCCAGTACTTC. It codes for CASSPAYRGGETQYF.

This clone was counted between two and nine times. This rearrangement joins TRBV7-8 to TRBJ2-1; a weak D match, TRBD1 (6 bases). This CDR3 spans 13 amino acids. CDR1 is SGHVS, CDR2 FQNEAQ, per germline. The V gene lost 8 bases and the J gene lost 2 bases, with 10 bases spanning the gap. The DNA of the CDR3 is TGTGCCAGCCACAGGGTAACCTACAATGAGCAGTTCTTC. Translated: CASHRVTYNEQFF. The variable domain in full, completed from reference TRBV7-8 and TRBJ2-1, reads GAGVSQSPRYKVAKRGQDVALRCDPISGHVSLFWYQQALGQGPEFLTYFQNEAQLDKSGLPSDRFFAERPEGSVSTLKIQRTQQEDSAVYLCASHRVTYNEQFFGPGTRLTVL.

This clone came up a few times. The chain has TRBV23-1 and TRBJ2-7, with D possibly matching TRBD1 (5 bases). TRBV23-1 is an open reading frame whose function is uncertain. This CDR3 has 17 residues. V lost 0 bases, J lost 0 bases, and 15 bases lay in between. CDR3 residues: CASSQSRLDNYSYEQYF. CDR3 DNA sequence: TGCGCCAGCAGTCAATCTCGGCTGGACAACTACTCCTACGAGCAGTACTTC.

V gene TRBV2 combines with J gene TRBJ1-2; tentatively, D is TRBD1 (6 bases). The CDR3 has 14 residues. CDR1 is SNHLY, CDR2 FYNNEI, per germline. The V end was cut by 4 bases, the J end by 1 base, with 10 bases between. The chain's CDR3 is CASSAGGLNYGYTF. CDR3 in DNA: TGTGCCAGCAGTGCGGGGGGCCTTAACTATGGCTACACCTTC. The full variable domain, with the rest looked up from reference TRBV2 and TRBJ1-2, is EPEVTQTPSHQVTQMGQEVILRCVPISNHLYFYWYRQILGQKVEFLVSFYNNEISEKSEIFDDQFSVERPDGSNFTLKIRSTKLEDSAMYFCASSAGGLNYGYTFGSGTRLTVV.

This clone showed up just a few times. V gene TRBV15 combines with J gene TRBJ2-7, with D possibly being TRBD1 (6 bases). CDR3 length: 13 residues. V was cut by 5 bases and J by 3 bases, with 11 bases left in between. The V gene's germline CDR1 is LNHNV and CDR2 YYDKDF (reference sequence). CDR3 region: CATSPRQVYEQYF. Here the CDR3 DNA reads TGTGCCACCAGCCCCCGACAGGTCTACGAGCAGTACTTC.

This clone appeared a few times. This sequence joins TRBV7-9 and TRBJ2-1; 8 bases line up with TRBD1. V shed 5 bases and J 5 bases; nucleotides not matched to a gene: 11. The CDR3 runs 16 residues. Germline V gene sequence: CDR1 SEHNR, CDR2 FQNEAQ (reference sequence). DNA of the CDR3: TGTGCCAGCAGCCCCGGGAACAGGGGGGTGGACAATGAGCAGTTCTTC. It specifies CASSPGNRGVDNEQFF.

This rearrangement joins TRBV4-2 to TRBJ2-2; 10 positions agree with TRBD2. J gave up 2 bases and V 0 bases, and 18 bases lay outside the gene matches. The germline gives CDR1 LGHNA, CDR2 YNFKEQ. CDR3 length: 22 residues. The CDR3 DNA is TGTGCCAGCAGCCAAGATATGGCCCTTGGGCTAGCGGGAGTAGGAAACACCGGGGAGCTGTTTTTT. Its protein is CASSQDMALGLAGVGNTGELFF.